The 10 T cell receptor beta chains below all came from one sample that was sequenced in a study of cytomegalovirus exposure and HLA in healthy donors. Use of 60 Vbeta and 13 Jbeta primers characterized the PCR. TCRdb keeps only in-frame clones here, not all; method: immunoSEQ multiplex PCR. This sample has about 71,000 clones; 70% occur once, and the top ten carry about 10%. The sample was PBMCs. All receptors derive from a woman aged 50 to 60 in good health and CMV-seropositive.

The gene calls are TRBV30 and TRBJ2-5; D is perhaps TRBD1 (6 bases). The J call may be faulty, since TRBJ2-7 better matches the DNA end. The CDR3 has 13 amino acids. In germline, CDR1 is GTSNPN, CDR2 SVGIG (reference sequence). The CDR3 loop is CAWRSGQSYEQYF. CDR3 coding DNA: TGTGCCTGGAGGTCGGGACAATCCTACGAGCAGTACTTC.

The table lists this clone with a few counts. The genes are TRBV5-5 and TRBJ1-6; D is perhaps TRBD1 (5 bases). CDR3 length equals 15 residues. V lost 0 bases, J lost 6 bases, and 10 bases lay in between. Per the germline V gene, CDR1 is SGHKS and CDR2 is YYEKEE (reference sequence). The CDR3, as DNA: TGTGCCAGCAGCTTGGAGAGGCAGGGTAATTCACCCCTCCACTTT. The encoded protein is CASSLERQGNSPLHF.

As for this clone: Relative to the germline gene, one junction end is altered; a read error may explain this. The genes are TRBV19 and TRBJ1-5; TRBD1 matches at 7 bases. The length of the CDR3 is 15 residues. The germline gives CDR1 LNHDA, CDR2 SQIVND (reference sequence). The CDR3 DNA sequence: TGTGCCAGTAGTATAGGAGGTTCGTGGGGACAGCCCGCCAATTTT. This encodes CASSIGGSWGQPANF.

The chain links TRBV7-8 to TRBJ2-2; 9 positions match TRBD1. The CDR3 runs to 18 residues. V was clipped by 0 bases and J by 3 bases; unmatched bases: 8. The germline gives CDR1 SGHVS, CDR2 FQNEAQ. The CDR3, as DNA: TGTGCCAGCAGCTTAGCAGGAAGACGGGACAGGGACACCGGGGAGCTGTTTTTT. Amino acid sequence: CASSLAGRRDRDTGELFF.

The chain is built from TRBV29-1 and TRBJ2-7; 7 nucleotides align to TRBD2. The germline V gene encodes CDR1 SQVTM and CDR2 ANQGSEA. This CDR3 is built from 12 residues. Germline trimming cut 1 base from V and 6 bases from J; bases unmatched to any gene: 3. The CDR3 nucleotides are TGCAGCGTTGAAGTGGGGGGGGTCGAGCAGTACTTC. It specifies CSVEVGGVEQYF.

This clone was detected a few times. Other DNA sequences of this sample code for an identical CDR3. The V gene is TRBV9, the J gene TRBJ1-3; D unresolved. The CDR3 is 15 amino acids. Germline V lookup: CDR1 SGDLS, CDR2 YYNGEE. The V gene lost 1 base and the J gene lost 2 bases, with 10 bases spanning the gap. The CDR3 spells CASSVSGATGNTIYF. In DNA, the CDR3 is TGTGCCAGCAGCGTATCGGGAGCTACTGGAAACACCATATATTTT.

The V gene is TRBV18, the J gene TRBJ1-3, with a tentative D call TRBD1 (5 bases). CDR3 length: 15 amino acids. Trimming pared 3 bases from V and 0 bases from J, leaving 9 bases between. CDR1 and CDR2 from the germline V gene are KGHSH and LQKENI. The CDR3 nucleotides are TGTGCCAGCTCACCGGGACTGGTCTCTGGAAACACCATATATTTT. Translation gives CASSPGLVSGNTIYF.

The chain is built from TRBV4-3 and TRBJ1-2, with D possibly TRBD1 on 5 matching bases. Germline V gives CDR1 LGHNA, CDR2 YSLEER. Deletions cut 3 bases from V and 1 base from J, with 12 bases between. This CDR3 has 15 amino acids. CDR3 nucleotides: TGCGCCAGCAGCCACGGGTGGGGGGGTAACTATGGCTACACCTTC. It translates to CASSHGWGGNYGYTF.

This clone appeared a few times. V is TRBV11-2 and J is TRBJ2-5; 11 bases map to TRBD2. The germline CDR1 and CDR2 sequences are SGHAT and FQNNGV. Trimming took 3 bases from V and 4 from J; bases not matched to a gene: 1. The CDR3 length is 14 residues. The CDR3 coding sequence is TGTGCCAGCAGCTTTCTAGCGGGAGGAGAGACCCAGTACTTC. Its protein product is CASSFLAGGETQYF.

The rearrangement links TRBV7-2 to TRBJ1-2; D remains unclear. Trimming stripped 5 bases from V and 1 base from J, with 11 bases between. Looked up from germline, CDR1 is SGHTA and CDR2 is FQGNSA. The CDR3 spans 14 residues. The CDR3 spells CASSADWINYGYTF. Written as DNA, the CDR3 is TGTGCCAGCAGCGCGGACTGGATTAACTATGGCTACACCTTC.